Reported below is one T cell receptor (beta chain). Its specificity is unknown. This entry comes from a study of T cells in localized non-small cell lung cancer. General study points: Highest T cell clonality was seen in uninvolved adjacent lung, surpassing that measured in tumor. Within adjacent lung there appeared a median 57 of the top 100 tumor clones. The study sequenced only one region of the tumor. As a result, intratumor heterogeneity could not be excluded and remains possible.

Using immunoSEQ multiplex PCR, the repertoire was profiled, and TCRdb retains in-frame clones only, with some absent. The data hold some 71,000 clones, with roughly four fifths observed a single time. CDR1 SGHTA and CDR2 FQGNSA come from the germline V gene. The CDR3 consists of 15 residues. J gave up 9 bases and V 4 bases, and 10 bases lay outside the gene matches. This rearrangement joins TRBV7-2 to TRBJ2-1; 9 bases are shared with TRBD2. The TCR was taken from a female donor over 55 with stage I lung adenocarcinoma. The sample was peripheral blood, taken before any cancer treatment. Here the CDR3 reads CASSSLLTSGSEQFF. CDR3 DNA sequence: TGTGCCAGCAGCTCCTTGTTGACTAGCGGAAGTGAGCAGTTCTTC.